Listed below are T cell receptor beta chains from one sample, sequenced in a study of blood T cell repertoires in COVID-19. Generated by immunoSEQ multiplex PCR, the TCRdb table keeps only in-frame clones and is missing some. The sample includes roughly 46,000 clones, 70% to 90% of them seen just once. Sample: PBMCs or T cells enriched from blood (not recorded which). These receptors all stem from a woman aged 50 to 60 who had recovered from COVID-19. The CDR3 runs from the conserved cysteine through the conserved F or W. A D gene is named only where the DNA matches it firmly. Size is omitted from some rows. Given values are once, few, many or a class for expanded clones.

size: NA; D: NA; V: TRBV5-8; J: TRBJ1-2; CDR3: CASSSPGTGGYGYTF; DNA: TGTGCCAGCAGCTCCCCTGGGACCGGGGGGTATGGCTACACCTTC
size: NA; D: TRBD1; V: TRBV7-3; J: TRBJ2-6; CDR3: CASSLTRDSGGLTF; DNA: TGTGCCAGCAGCTTAACCCGGGACAGTGGAGGCCTGACTTTC
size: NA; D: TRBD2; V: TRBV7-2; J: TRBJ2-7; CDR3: CASSPAGTSGREQYF; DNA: TGTGCCAGCAGCCCGGCCGGGACTAGCGGGCGCGAGCAGTACTTC
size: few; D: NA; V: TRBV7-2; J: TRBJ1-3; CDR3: CASSLALTAENTIYF; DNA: TGTGCCAGCAGCTTAGCTCTCACAGCCGAAAACACCATATATTTT
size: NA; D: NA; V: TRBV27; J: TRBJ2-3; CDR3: CASRPQVLTDTQYF; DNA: TGTGCCAGCAGGCCCCAGGTACTCACAGATACGCAGTATTTT
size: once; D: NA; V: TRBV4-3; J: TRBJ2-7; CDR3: CASSLGPSYEQYF; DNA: TGCGCCAGCAGCCTTGGGCCCTCCTACGAGCAGTACTTC
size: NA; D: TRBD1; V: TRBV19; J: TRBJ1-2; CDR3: CASSDRGAYYTF; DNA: TGTGCTTCTTCTGACAGGGGGGCTTACTACACCTTC
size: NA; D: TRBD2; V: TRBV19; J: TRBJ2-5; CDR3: CASSREGLAGETQYF; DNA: TGTGCCAGTAGTAGGGAGGGACTAGCAGGAGAGACCCAGTACTTC
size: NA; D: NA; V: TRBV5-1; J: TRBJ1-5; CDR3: CASSLEGGGHQPQHF; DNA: TGCGCCAGCAGCTTGGAGGGAGGGGGGCACCAGCCCCAGCATTTT
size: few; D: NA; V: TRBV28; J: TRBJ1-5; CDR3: CATRLEGNSNQPQHF; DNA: TGTGCCACCAGGTTGGAGGGGAATAGCAATCAGCCCCAGCATTTT
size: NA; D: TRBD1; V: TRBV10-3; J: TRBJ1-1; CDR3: CAPGSDRGPLNTEAFF; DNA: TGTGCCCCCGGTTCGGACAGGGGGCCCTTGAACACTGAAGCTTTCTTT
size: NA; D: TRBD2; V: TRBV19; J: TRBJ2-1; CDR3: CASRDSGRRGEQFF; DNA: TGTGCCAGTAGAGATAGCGGGAGAAGGGGGGAGCAGTTCTTC
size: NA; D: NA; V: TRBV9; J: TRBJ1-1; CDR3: CASSVTGTNTEAFF; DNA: TGTGCCAGCAGCGTTACAGGGACGAACACTGAAGCTTTCTTT
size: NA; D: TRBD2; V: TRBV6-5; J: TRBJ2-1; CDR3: CASRDLGGSPFF; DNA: TGTGCCAGCAGGGACCTCGGCGGGAGTCCGTTCTTC
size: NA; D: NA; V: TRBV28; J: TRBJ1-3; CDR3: CASSPRGYSGNTIYF; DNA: TGTGCCAGCAGTCCTCGGGGGTACTCTGGAAACACCATATATTTT
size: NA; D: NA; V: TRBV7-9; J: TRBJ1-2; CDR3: CASRAMGASYGYTF; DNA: TGTGCCAGCAGGGCGATGGGGGCTTCTTATGGCTACACCTTC
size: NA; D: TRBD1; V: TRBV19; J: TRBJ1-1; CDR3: CASRGQLNTEAFF; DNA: TGTGCCAGTAGGGGACAGCTGAACACTGAAGCTTTCTTT
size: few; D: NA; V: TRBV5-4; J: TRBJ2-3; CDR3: CASSQQPPDTQYF; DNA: TGTGCCAGCAGCCAACAGCCCCCAGATACGCAGTATTTT
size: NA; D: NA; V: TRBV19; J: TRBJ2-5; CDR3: CASSISQETQYF; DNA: TGTGCCAGTAGTATCTCTCAAGAGACCCAGTACTTC
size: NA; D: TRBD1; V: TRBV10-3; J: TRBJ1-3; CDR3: CAISNGQGLVGNTIYF; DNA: TGTGCCATCAGTAACGGACAGGGCTTAGTTGGAAACACCATATATTTT
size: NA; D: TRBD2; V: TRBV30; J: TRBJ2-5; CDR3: CAWSVRGGWETQYF; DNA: TGTGCCTGGAGTGTGCGGGGGGGCTGGGAGACCCAGTACTTC
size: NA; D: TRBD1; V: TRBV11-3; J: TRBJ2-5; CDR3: CASSPTGVQETQYF; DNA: TGTGCCAGCAGCCCGACAGGGGTCCAAGAGACCCAGTACTTC
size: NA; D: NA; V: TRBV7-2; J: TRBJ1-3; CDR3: CASSLRDTSGNTIYF; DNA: TGTGCCAGCAGCCTTCGGGACACCTCTGGAAACACCATATATTTT
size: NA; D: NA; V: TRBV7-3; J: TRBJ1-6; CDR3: CASSITGSGSPLHF; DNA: TGTGCCAGCAGCATCACAGGGTCGGGTTCACCCCTCCACTTT
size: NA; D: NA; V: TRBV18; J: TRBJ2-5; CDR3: CASSPDILQETQYF; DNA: TGTGCCAGCTCACCGGACATACTCCAAGAGACCCAGTACTTC
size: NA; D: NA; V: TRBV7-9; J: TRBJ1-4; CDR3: CARYINGGEKLFF; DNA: TGTGCCAGGTACATAAACGGGGGTGAAAAACTGTTTTTT
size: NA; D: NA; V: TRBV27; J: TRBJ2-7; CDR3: CASSLTGQSEQYF; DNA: TGTGCCAGCAGCCTGACAGGTCAAAGCGAGCAGTACTTC
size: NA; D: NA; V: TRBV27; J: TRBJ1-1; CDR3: CASSPRTGGRTEAFF; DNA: TGTGCCAGCAGTCCGCGGACGGGGGGCAGAACTGAAGCTTTCTTT
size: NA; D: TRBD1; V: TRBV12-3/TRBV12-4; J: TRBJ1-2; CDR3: CASSPDRGYGYTF; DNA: TGTGCCAGCAGTCCAGACAGGGGCTATGGCTACACCTTC
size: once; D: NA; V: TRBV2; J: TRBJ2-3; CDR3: CASQQGGSGDTQYF; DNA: TGTGCCAGCCAACAGGGAGGGAGTGGAGATACGCAGTATTTT
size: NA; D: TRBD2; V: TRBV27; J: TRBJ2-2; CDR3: CASSSGTSGRSGELFF; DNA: TGTGCCAGCAGTTCCGGGACTAGCGGGAGATCCGGGGAGCTGTTTTTT
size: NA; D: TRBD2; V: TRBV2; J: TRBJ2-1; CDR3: CASSDVLAGDNEQFF; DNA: TGTGCCAGCAGTGACGTACTAGCGGGGGACAATGAGCAGTTCTTC
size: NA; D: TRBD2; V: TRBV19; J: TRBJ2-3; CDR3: CASSIAGGQDTQYF; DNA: TGTGCCAGTAGTATAGCGGGGGGGCAAGATACGCAGTATTTT